This T cell receptor beta chain was identified in a study of technical replicates of blood from several donors. Trimming shortened V by 5 bases and J by 3 bases, and 7 bases separated the two germline ends. The CDR3 extends over 13 amino acids. Germline V CDR1 and CDR2: SGHTA, FQGNSA. Assay used: immunoSEQ multiplex PCR; TCRdb lists only in-frame clones, some missing. In the table there are more than 60,000 clones, around 93% of which are singletons. The sequence was collected from a human donor in good health. The sample was T cells isolated from PBMCs. The rearrangement uses TRBV7-2 and TRBJ2-2, with a possible D match to TRBD2 (5 bases). The CDR3, as DNA: TGTGCCAGCAGCCCCGGGGACACCGGGGAGCTGTTTTTT. It translates to CASSPGDTGELFF. The whole variable domain, filled in from reference TRBV7-2 and TRBJ2-2, reads GAGVSQSPSNKVTEKGKDVELRCDPISGHTALYWYRQSLGQGLEFLIYFQGNSAPDKSGLPSDRFSAERTGGSVSTLTIQRTQQEDSAVYLCASSPGDTGELFFGEGSRLTVL.